This TCR beta chain was obtained from a study of technical replicates of blood from a handful of donors (dated by TCRdb to about 2017). Turning to this clone: The clone's antigen remains unknown. Per-nucleotide qualities are absent, and no much larger clonotype sits a single base away.

Library preparation employed the immunoSEQ multiplex PCR assay. In TCRdb, the immuneACCESS table is reduced to in-frame sequences with V and J assigned. These tables do not hold every clone; where another copy was compared, an unresolved V gene accounts for under half, and the others remain unexplained. This sample is represented by tens of thousands of clones; around 87% of them were singletons. In total, the top ten clones hold approximately 5% of the sample. At the junction V is shortened by 4 bases and J by 1 base; bases outside the gene matches: 6. The CDR3 starts with the cysteine, ends with the phenylalanine, and has 17 residues. Only CDR3 DNA remains: 51 bases, in frame from the first base. The CDR1 and CDR2 encoded by the germline V gene are MGHRA and YSYEKL.

What was sequenced was PBMCs. This chain joins TRBV4-1 to TRBJ2-1, with 11 bases in between that match TRBD2. This TCR was recovered from a human donor in good health. Some clones in this sample may be carry-over from other donors' samples. Here the CDR3 is given as CASSPFIAGGSYNEQFF. The DNA is as follows: TGCGCCAGCAGCCCGTTCATAGCGGGGGGGTCCTACAATGAGCAGTTCTTC.